Below, 31 T cell receptor beta chains from the same sample are listed, as sequenced in a study of CD8+CD57+ T cells in acquired aplastic anemia. TCR beta VDJ and CDR3 profiling used genomic DNA as template. TCRdb called the reads again in MiXCR, with one record for every CDR3 protein. The table records roughly 190,000 distinct CDR3 sequences, roughly half of them present only once. An expansion of CD8+CD57+ cells by flow cytometry had been shown in patients chosen for sequencing. Input material: sorted CD4+, CD8+, or CD8+CD57+ T cells (not recorded which) from PBMCs. The source is a human donor with aplastic anemia.

The gene calls are TRBV20-1 and TRBJ2-7; 10 positions match TRBD2. V dropped 1 base and J dropped 5; count of bases not matched to a gene: 2. Germline loops: CDR1 DFQATT, CDR2 SNEGSKA (reference sequence). The CDR3 runs 13 residues. DNA of the CDR3: TGCAGTGCTAGAGCTAGCGGGAGAGACGAGCAGTACTTC. Translation gives CSARASGRDEQYF.

The CDR3 protein is CSARDPSSGSSETQYF. Written as DNA, the CDR3 is TGCAGTGCTAGAGATCCATCTAGCGGGAGCTCAGAGACCCAGTACTTC. This rearrangement joins TRBV20-1 to TRBJ2-5, with 10 bases identical to TRBD2. The germline CDR1 and CDR2 sequences are DFQATT and SNEGSKA (reference sequence). The CDR3 is 16 residues long. The ends lost 0 bases at V and 4 bases at J; junction bases unmatched: 8.

V gene TRBV14 combines with J gene TRBJ2-7; 7 nucleotides align to TRBD2. The V gene's germline CDR1 is SGHDN and CDR2 FVKESK. The V gene end was trimmed by 0 bases and the J gene end by 8 bases; junction bases not matched to a gene: 16. The CDR3 has 17 residues. The CDR3 nucleotides are TGTGCCAGCAGCCAAGATGTGGGCCCGTGGGAGGGTTTGAAGCAGTACTTC. Amino acids: CASSQDVGPWEGLKQYF.

V gene TRBV9 combines with J gene TRBJ1-2; 8 bases fit TRBD1. The V and J ends lost 4 bases and 2 bases, in that order; junction bases with no gene match: 4. This CDR3 has 14 amino acids. The V gene's germline CDR1 is SGDLS and CDR2 YYNGEE. The CDR3 protein is CASSMDRANYGYTF. The CDR3, as DNA: TGTGCCAGCAGCATGGACAGGGCGAACTATGGCTACACCTTC.

The chain links TRBV5-6 to TRBJ1-2; 10 bases align to TRBD1. This CDR3 is 15 amino acids long. Germline trimming cut 2 bases from V and 3 bases from J; bases unmatched to any gene: 4. Germline V lookup: CDR1 SGHDT, CDR2 YYEEEE. The CDR3 here is CASSLGTGVDYGYTF. DNA of the CDR3: TGTGCCAGCAGCTTAGGGACAGGGGTCGACTATGGCTACACCTTC.

This clonotype occurred many times. The chain couples TRBV4-1 to TRBJ1-5; D is unresolved. The V and J ends lost 0 bases and 2 bases respectively, with 11 bases between them. CDR3 length: 16 residues. Germline lookup yields CDR1 MGHRA and CDR2 YSYEKL. The CDR3 reads CASSQEGYTRNQPQHF. Here the CDR3 DNA reads TGCGCCAGCAGCCAAGAAGGGTACACTCGCAATCAGCCCCAGCATTTT.

This chain joins TRBV2 and TRBJ2-1; 10 nucleotides agree with TRBD1. Germline CDR1 SNHLY, CDR2 FYNNEI. This CDR3 has 13 amino acids. Germline trimming cut 8 bases from V and 7 bases from J; bases unmatched to any gene: 5. The CDR3 sequence: CASRTGGRNEQFF. The CDR3 DNA reads TGTGCCAGCCGGACAGGGGGGAGGAATGAGCAGTTCTTC.

This clonotype appeared a few times. The genes are TRBV3-1 and TRBJ1-4, with D possibly TRBD1 on 6 matching bases. The V and J ends lost 6 bases and 7 bases respectively, with 18 bases between them. This CDR3 has 15 residues. Germline V lookup: CDR1 LGHDT, CDR2 YNNKEL (reference sequence). The CDR3 region has the DNA TGTGCCAGCAGTCGTACCCAGGGGTTGAGTGAAAAACTGTTTTTT. It is translated as CASSRTQGLSEKLFF.

The V call is TRBV20-1, the J call TRBJ2-2; D call uncertain. The CDR3 is 13 residues long. Per the germline V gene, CDR1 is DFQATT and CDR2 is SNEGSKA (reference sequence). V lost 3 bases and J 5 bases, leaving 10 bases between the germline ends. This CDR3 reads CSARQVRTGELFF. DNA of the CDR3: TGCAGTGCTAGGCAGGTTCGAACCGGGGAGCTGTTTTTT.

This clonotype was detected a few times. The rearrangement links TRBV15 to TRBJ2-5, with D possibly matching TRBD1 (5 bases). V was clipped by 0 bases and J by 2 bases, with 7 bases between them. The CDR3 covers 14 residues. CDR1 and CDR2 (germline): LNHNV, YYDKDF (reference sequence). CDR3 loop: CATSRDTGQETQYF. The CDR3 DNA follows: TGTGCCACCAGCAGAGATACAGGACAAGAGACCCAGTACTTC.

A single count supports this clonotype. V is TRBV11-3 and J is TRBJ2-7, with D perhaps given as TRBD1 or TRBD2 (6 bases each). V was shortened by 6 bases and J by 6 bases, with 15 bases between the two germline ends. The CDR3 is 13 residues long. CDR1 and CDR2 (germline): SGHNT, YENEEA. As DNA, the CDR3 is TGTGCCAGCAGTGGTTCCCGGGGGCCCGAGCAGTACTTC. The encoded protein is CASSGSRGPEQYF.

The chain is built from TRBV24-1 and TRBJ2-1; TRBD2 aligns across 10 bases. The CDR3 is 14 amino acids. V shed 8 bases, J shed 7 bases, and the junction held 7 bases outside the gene matches. Germline values: CDR1 KGHDR, CDR2 SFDVKD. CDR3 sequence reads: CATKSGTSANEQFF. CDR3 coding DNA: TGTGCCACCAAAAGCGGGACTAGCGCAAATGAGCAGTTCTTC.

Only a few counts were recorded for this clonotype. Just one base apart from a much larger clone, this may be a read error. The chain carries TRBV11-2 and TRBJ2-7; 10 nucleotides match TRBD2. The CDR3 runs 16 residues. The V gene's germline CDR1 is SGHAT and CDR2 FQNNGV. The CDR3 DNA reads TGTGCCAGCAGCTTAGGTCTAGCGGGAGTCCCCTACGGGCAGTACTTC. Translating it yields CASSLGLAGVPYGQYF.

The rearrangement joins TRBV20-1 to TRBJ2-1; 7 bases map to TRBD2. Germline V gene lookup returns CDR1 DFQATT and CDR2 SNEGSKA (reference sequence). CDR3 length equals 14 residues. V lost 2 bases, J lost 6 bases, and 7 bases stayed unmatched. Here the CDR3 DNA reads TGCAGTGCTAGAAGTGGGAGGGCTTCCAATGAGCAGTTCTTC. Amino acids: CSARSGRASNEQFF.

The V gene is TRBV3-1, the J gene TRBJ1-1; D is uncertain. CDR1 and CDR2 from the germline V gene are LGHDT and YNNKEL (reference sequence). The germline V and J ends were trimmed by 1 base and 4 bases, with 10 bases remaining between them. The CDR3 contains 14 residues. The CDR3 spells CASSQGGRLTEAFF. The CDR3 DNA reads as TGTGCCAGCAGCCAAGGCGGGCGGCTCACTGAAGCTTTCTTT.

A word on this clonotype: Mismatch with germline at one junction end may stem from a read error. The CDR3 here is CAGSYRFGQPQYF. The CDR3 coding sequence is TGTGCCGGCAGTTATCGTTTTGGTCAGCCCCAGTACTTC. The chain has TRBV6-2 or TRBV6-3 and TRBJ2-5; D remains unclear. CDR1 and CDR2 from the germline V gene are MNHEY and SVGEGT. The CDR3 is 13 amino acids.

In its sample, this clonotype was seen many times. CDR3 region: CASSFAEKGNGYTF. For the CDR3, the DNA is TGCGCCAGCAGCTTTGCAGAGAAGGGTAATGGCTACACCTTC. V and J are TRBV5-1 and TRBJ1-2; D ambiguous. This CDR3 contains 14 residues. Trimming took off 2 bases at V and 6 bases at J, with 14 bases between the two ends. Germline V CDR1 and CDR2: SGHRS, YFSETQ.

This clonotype was counted a single time. V and J are TRBV12-3 or TRBV12-4 and TRBJ2-4, with D unclear. V gave up 5 bases and J gave up 5 bases, with 13 bases separating them. The CDR3 consists of 14 residues. The CDR3 nucleotides read TGTGCCAGCAGTGCGGAGCCTGGAGAAAACATTCAGTACTTC. It yields the protein CASSAEPGENIQYF.

This chain connects TRBV4-3 to TRBJ2-1; no clear D. The germline V gene encodes CDR1 LGHNA and CDR2 YSLEER. Trimming removed 0 bases from V and 7 bases from J, with 7 bases in between. The CDR3 extends over 13 amino acids. The CDR3 here is CASSQDLTNEQFF. CDR3 nucleotide sequence: TGCGCCAGCAGCCAAGATCTGACAAATGAGCAGTTCTTC.

The chain carries TRBV24-1 and TRBJ2-1, with 10 bases matching TRBD2. The ends lost 3 bases at V and 4 bases at J; junction bases unmatched: 5. CDR1 is KGHDR, CDR2 SFDVKD, per germline. The CDR3 runs 16 residues. CDR3 nucleotides: TGTGCCACCAGTGATCATAGCGGGGGGCGGTACAATGAGCAGTTCTTC. Translating gives CATSDHSGGRYNEQFF.

This rearrangement joins TRBV29-1 to TRBJ1-2; tentative D call: TRBD1 (5 bases). Trimming shortened V by 3 bases and J by 3 bases, and 11 bases separated the two germline ends. CDR3 length: 13 residues. Germline CDR1 and CDR2: SQVTM and ANQGSEA. Here the CDR3 reads CSVEGEGYYGYTF. As DNA, the CDR3 is TGCAGCGTTGAGGGAGAGGGGTACTATGGCTACACCTTC.

The chain is built from TRBV4-2 and TRBJ2-5, with 11 nucleotides matching TRBD2. The CDR3 has 21 residues. J lost 4 bases, V lost 6 bases, and 25 bases had no gene match. Germline-derived CDR1 and CDR2 are LGHNA and YNFKEQ. The CDR3 sequence is CASSVGLAAQEEMKRLETQYF. The CDR3, as DNA: TGTGCCAGCAGTGTGGGACTAGCGGCACAAGAAGAAATGAAGCGGTTAGAGACCCAGTACTTC.

There are many counts of this clonotype. This rearrangement joins TRBV19 to TRBJ1-2; 7 bases align to TRBD1. V lost 10 bases to trimming and J lost 1 base; unmatched junction nucleotides: 6. CDR1 is LNHDA and CDR2 is SQIVND in the germline V gene (reference sequence). This CDR3 has 13 amino acids. The CDR3 spells CATSGQFNYGYTF. The DNA for the CDR3 is TGTGCCACCTCGGGACAGTTTAACTATGGCTACACCTTC.

Ten or more counts support this clonotype. The rearrangement joins TRBV2 to TRBJ1-5; D uncertain. CDR3 length: 13 residues. Germline V lookup: CDR1 SNHLY, CDR2 FYNNEI. Deletions cut 4 bases from V and 3 bases from J, with 7 bases between. This CDR3 is CASSAGFNQPQHF. The CDR3 nucleotides are TGTGCCAGCAGTGCGGGGTTCAATCAGCCCCAGCATTTT.

V is TRBV2 and J is TRBJ2-3; 7 nucleotides match TRBD2. Per germline, CDR1 SNHLY and CDR2 FYNNEI. V was clipped by 5 bases and J by 8 bases; unmatched bases: 13. There are 15 residues in the CDR3. CDR3 bases: TGTGCCAGCAGTTATGGGGGGGTGGGGTTTGGTACGCAGTATTTT. Protein: CASSYGGVGFGTQYF.

This rearrangement joins TRBV20-1 to TRBJ2-7; possible D gene TRBD2, 6 bases. The CDR3 runs to 11 residues. Trimming pared 3 bases from V and 5 bases from J, leaving 8 bases between. From germline, CDR1 is DFQATT and CDR2 SNEGSKA (reference sequence). The CDR3 DNA is TGCAGTGCTAGGGGGACTGACGAGCAGTACTTC. Translating gives CSARGTDEQYF.

This chain links TRBV24-1 with TRBJ2-2; 8 bases are shared with TRBD1. Germline V lookup: CDR1 KGHDR, CDR2 SFDVKD. The CDR3 length is 15 residues. V dropped 1 base and J dropped 3; count of bases not matched to a gene: 0. The CDR3 sequence: CATSDLQGDTGELFF. CDR3 nucleotide sequence: TGTGCCACCAGTGATTTACAGGGGGACACCGGGGAGCTGTTTTTT.

The chain employs TRBV9 and TRBJ2-1, with D perhaps TRBD1 (6 bases). The CDR3 consists of 15 residues. Trimming stripped 4 bases from V and 3 bases from J, with 14 bases between. Germline values: CDR1 SGDLS, CDR2 YYNGEE. CDR3 loop: CASSPEGVGYNEQFF. DNA for the CDR3: TGTGCCAGCAGCCCCGAGGGGGTAGGCTACAATGAGCAGTTCTTC.

This chain links TRBV12-3 or TRBV12-4 with TRBJ2-3; 15 bases are a match to TRBD2. The CDR3 is 18 amino acids. J gave up 4 bases and V 2 bases, and 7 bases lay outside the gene matches. Written as DNA, the CDR3 is TGTGCCAGCAGTTTAAAGGGACTAGCGGGAGGAGTCGCAGATACGCAGTATTTT. Translating it yields CASSLKGLAGGVADTQYF.

J is TRBJ2-7 and V is TRBV20-1; D gene ambiguous. Trimming cost V 3 bases and J 5 bases, with 14 bases left between them. The CDR3 loop spans 13 amino acids. Germline V gene lookup returns CDR1 DFQATT and CDR2 SNEGSKA (reference sequence). The CDR3 DNA is TGCAGTGCTAGTCCGGCAGGATCCCACGAGCAGTACTTC. This encodes CSASPAGSHEQYF.

This clonotype was picked up many times. CDR3 sequence reads: CASTPLRAGPVSYGYTF. The CDR3 nucleotides read TGTGCCAGCACCCCTCTTCGGGCGGGACCTGTAAGCTATGGCTACACCTTC. The chain employs TRBV7-9 and TRBJ1-2; TRBD1 is a possible D gene (5 bases). The CDR3 sequence is 17 residues long. Germline values: CDR1 SEHNR, CDR2 FQNEAQ (reference sequence). Trimming left V 7 bases short and J 4 bases short, with 25 bases between.